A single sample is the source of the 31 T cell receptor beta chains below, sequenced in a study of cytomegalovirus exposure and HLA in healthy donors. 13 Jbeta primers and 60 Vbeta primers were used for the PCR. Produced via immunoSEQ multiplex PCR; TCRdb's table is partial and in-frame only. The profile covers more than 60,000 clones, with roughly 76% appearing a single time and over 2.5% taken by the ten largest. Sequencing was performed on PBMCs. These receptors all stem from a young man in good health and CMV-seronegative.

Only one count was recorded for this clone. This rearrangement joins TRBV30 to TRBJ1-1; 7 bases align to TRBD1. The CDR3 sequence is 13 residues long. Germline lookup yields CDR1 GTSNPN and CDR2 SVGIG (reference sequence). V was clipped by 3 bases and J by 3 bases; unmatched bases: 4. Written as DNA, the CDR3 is TGTGCCTGGAGGCGGCAGGGGGACACTGAAGCTTTCTTT. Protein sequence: CAWRRQGDTEAFF.

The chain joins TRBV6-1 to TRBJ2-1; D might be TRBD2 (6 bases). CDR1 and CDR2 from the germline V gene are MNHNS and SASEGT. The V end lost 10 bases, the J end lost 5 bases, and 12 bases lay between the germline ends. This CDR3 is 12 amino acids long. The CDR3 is CATRGLDNEQFF. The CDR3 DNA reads TGTGCCACCCGGGGACTGGACAATGAGCAGTTCTTC.

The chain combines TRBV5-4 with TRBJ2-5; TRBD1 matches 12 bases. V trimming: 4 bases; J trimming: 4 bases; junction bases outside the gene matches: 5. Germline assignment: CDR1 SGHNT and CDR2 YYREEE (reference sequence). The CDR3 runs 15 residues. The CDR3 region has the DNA TGTGCCAGCAGCCCGGGACAGGGGGCAGTAGAGACCCAGTACTTC. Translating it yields CASSPGQGAVETQYF. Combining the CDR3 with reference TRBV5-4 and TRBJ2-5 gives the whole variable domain ETGVTQSPTHLIKTRGQQVTLRCSSQSGHNTVSWYQQALGQGPQFIFQYYREEENGRGNFPPRFSGLQFPNYSSELNVNALELDDSALYLCASSPGQGAVETQYFGPGTRLLVL.

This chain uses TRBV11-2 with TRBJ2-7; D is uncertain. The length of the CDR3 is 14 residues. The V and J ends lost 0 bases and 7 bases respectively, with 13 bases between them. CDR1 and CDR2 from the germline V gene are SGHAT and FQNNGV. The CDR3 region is CASSLEGTLMEQYF. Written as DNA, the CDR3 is TGTGCCAGCAGCTTAGAGGGCACCTTGATGGAGCAGTACTTC.

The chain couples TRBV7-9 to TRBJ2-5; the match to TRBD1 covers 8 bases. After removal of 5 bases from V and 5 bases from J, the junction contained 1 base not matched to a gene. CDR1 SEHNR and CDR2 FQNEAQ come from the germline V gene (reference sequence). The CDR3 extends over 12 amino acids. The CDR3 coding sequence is TGTGCCAGCAGCACAGGGGGGGAGACCCAGTACTTC. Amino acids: CASSTGGETQYF. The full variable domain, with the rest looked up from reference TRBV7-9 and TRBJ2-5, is DTGVSQNPRHKITKRGQNVTFRCDPISEHNRLYWYRQTLGQGPEFLTYFQNEAQLEKSRLLSDRFSAERPKGSFSTLEIQRTEQGDSAMYLCASSTGGETQYFGPGTRLLVL.

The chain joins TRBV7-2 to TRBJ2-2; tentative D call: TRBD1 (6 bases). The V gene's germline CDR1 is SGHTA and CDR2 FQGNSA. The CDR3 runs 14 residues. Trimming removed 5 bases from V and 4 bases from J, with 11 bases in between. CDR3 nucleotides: TGTGCCAGCAGCATCGACAGGAGCACCGGGGAGCTGTTTTTT. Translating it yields CASSIDRSTGELFF.

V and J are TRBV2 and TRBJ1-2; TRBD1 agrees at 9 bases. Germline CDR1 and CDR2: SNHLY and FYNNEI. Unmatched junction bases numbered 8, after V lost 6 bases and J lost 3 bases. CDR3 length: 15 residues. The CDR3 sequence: CASRTGQGGDYGYTF. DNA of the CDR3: TGTGCCAGCAGAACGGGACAGGGCGGGGACTATGGCTACACCTTC.

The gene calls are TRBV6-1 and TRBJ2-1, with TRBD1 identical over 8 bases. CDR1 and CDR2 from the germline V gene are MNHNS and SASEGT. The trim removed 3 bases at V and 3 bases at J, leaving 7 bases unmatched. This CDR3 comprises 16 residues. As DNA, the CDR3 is TGTGCCAGCAGTGAGCACGACAGGGGCGACTACAATGAGCAGTTCTTC. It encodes CASSEHDRGDYNEQFF.

CDR3 DNA sequence: TGTGCCAGCAGCTTATCCAGGGTTGAGACCCAGTACTTC. Amino acids: CASSLSRVETQYF. The gene calls are TRBV7-2 and TRBJ2-5; TRBD1 is a possible D gene (5 bases). Germline V CDR1 and CDR2: SGHTA, FQGNSA. The CDR3 covers 13 residues. The V end lost 2 bases, the J end lost 5 bases, and 9 bases lay between the germline ends.

Written as DNA, the CDR3 is TGTGCCAGCAGCAGACAGGGACTCTCCTACAATGAGCAGTTCTTC. Its protein product is CASSRQGLSYNEQFF. V is TRBV7-8 and J is TRBJ2-1; D might be TRBD1 (7 bases). The CDR3 is 15 residues long. Looked up from germline, CDR1 is SGHVS and CDR2 is FQNEAQ. V was trimmed by 5 bases and J by 0 bases, leaving 11 bases between them.

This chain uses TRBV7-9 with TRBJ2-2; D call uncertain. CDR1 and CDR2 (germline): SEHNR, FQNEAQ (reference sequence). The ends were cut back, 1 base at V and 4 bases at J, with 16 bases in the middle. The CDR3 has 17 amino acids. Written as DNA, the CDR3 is TGTGCCAGCAGCTTAGGACTCCATGGGTCGGGCACCGGGGAGCTGTTTTTT. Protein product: CASSLGLHGSGTGELFF.

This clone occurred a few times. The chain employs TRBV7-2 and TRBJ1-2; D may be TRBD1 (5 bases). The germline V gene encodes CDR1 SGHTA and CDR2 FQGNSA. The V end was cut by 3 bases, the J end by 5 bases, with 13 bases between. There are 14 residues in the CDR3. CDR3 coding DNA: TGTGCCAGCAGCTTTAGCATGCGGGGGTATGGCTACACCTTC. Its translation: CASSFSMRGYGYTF.

The CDR3 region has the DNA TGTGCCAGCAGCTCCCCCCCGACTGAATTTAATGAAAAACTGTTTTTT. It specifies CASSSPPTEFNEKLFF. The gene calls are TRBV12-1 and TRBJ1-4. TRBV12-1 is classified as a pseudogene. There are 16 residues in the CDR3.

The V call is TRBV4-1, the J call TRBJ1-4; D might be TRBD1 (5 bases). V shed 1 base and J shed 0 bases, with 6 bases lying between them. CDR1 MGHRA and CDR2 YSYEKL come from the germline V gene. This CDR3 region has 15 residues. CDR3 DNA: TGCGCCAGCAGCCAAGGACAGACAACTAATGAAAAACTGTTTTTT. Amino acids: CASSQGQTTNEKLFF.

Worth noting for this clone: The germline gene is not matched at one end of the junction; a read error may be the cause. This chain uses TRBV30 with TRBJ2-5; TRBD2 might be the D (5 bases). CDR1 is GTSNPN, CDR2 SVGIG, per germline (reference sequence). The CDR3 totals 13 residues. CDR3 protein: CARSRLSQETQYF. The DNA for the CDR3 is TGTGCCCGGAGCCGACTATCCCAAGAGACCCAGTACTTC.

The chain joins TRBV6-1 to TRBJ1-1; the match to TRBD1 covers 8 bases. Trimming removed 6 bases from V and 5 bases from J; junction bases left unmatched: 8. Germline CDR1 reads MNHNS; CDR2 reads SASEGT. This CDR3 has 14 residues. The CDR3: CASSPDRVRTEAFF. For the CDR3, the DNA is TGTGCCAGCAGCCCGGACAGGGTTAGGACTGAAGCTTTCTTT.

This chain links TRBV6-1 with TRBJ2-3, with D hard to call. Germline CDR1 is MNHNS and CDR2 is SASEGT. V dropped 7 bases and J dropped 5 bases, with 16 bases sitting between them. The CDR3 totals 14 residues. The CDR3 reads CASNLGRVRDTQYF. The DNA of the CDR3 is TGTGCCAGCAACCTGGGCCGAGTGAGAGATACGCAGTATTTT.

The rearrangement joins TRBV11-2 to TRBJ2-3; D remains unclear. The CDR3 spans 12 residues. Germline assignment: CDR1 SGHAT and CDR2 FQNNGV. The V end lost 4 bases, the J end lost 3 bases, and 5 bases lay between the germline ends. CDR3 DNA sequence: TGTGCCAGCAGCTACCGGACAGATACGCAGTATTTT. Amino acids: CASSYRTDTQYF.

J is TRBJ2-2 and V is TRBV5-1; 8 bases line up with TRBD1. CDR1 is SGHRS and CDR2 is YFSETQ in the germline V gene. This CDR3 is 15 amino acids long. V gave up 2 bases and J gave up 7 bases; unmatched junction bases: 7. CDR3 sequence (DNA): TGCGCCAGCAGCTTAAGGACAGGGCTGGGCGGGGAGCTGTTTTTT. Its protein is CASSLRTGLGGELFF.

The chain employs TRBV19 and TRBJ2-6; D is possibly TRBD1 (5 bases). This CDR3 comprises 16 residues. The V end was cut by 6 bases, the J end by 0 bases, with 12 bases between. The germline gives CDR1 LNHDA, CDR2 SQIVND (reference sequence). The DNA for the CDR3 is TGTGCCAGTAGACAGGCCCCTGACTCTGGGGCCAACGTCCTGACTTTC. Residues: CASRQAPDSGANVLTF.

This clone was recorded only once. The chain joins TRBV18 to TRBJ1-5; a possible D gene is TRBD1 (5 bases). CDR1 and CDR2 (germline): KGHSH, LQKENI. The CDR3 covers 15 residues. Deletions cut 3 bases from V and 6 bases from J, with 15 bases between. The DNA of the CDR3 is TGTGCCAGCTCACCTGCGGGGGGTGGGAGTCAGCCCCAGCATTTT. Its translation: CASSPAGGGSQPQHF.

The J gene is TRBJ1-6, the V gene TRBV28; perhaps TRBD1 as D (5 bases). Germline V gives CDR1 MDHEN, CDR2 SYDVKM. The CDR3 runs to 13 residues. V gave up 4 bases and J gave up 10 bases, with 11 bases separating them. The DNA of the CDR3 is TGTGCCAGCAGTTCCCCAGGGAACTCACCCCTCCACTTT. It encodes CASSSPGNSPLHF.

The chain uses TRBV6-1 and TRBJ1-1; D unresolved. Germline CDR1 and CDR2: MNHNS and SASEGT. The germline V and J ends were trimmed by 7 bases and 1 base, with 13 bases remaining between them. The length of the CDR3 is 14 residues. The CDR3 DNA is TGTGCCAGCAAAGCGCAAGGCGGGAACACTGAAGCTTTCTTT. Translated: CASKAQGGNTEAFF.

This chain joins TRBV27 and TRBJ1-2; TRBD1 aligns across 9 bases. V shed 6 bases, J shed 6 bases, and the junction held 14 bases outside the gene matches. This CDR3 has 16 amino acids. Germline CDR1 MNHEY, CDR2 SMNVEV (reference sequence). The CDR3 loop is CASSRGQGWDTDGYTF. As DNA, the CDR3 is TGTGCCAGCAGCCGGGGACAGGGTTGGGATACGGATGGCTACACCTTC.

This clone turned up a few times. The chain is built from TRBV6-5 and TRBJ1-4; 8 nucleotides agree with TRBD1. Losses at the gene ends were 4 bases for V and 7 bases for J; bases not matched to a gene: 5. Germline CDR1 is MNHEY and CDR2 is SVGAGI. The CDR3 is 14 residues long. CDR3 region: CASSFGQGSEKLFF. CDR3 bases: TGTGCCAGCAGTTTCGGACAGGGTTCTGAAAAACTGTTTTTT.

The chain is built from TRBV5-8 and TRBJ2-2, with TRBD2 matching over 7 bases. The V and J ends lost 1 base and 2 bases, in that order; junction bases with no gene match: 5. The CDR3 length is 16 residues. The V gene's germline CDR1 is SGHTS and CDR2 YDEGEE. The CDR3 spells CASSLQGGGNTGELFF. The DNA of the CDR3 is TGTGCCAGCAGCTTGCAGGGCGGGGGAAACACCGGGGAGCTGTTTTTT.

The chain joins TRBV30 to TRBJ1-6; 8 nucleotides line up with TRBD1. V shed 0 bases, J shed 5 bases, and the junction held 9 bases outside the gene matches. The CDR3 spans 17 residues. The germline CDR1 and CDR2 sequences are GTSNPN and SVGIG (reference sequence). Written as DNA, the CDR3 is TGTGCCTGGAGTGTACCCGGTCTGGGACAGGATAATTCACCCCTCCACTTT. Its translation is CAWSVPGLGQDNSPLHF.

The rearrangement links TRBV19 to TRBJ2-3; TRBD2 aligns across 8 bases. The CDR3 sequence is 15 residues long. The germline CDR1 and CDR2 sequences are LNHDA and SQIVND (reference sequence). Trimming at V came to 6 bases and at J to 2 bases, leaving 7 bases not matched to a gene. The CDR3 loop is CASRDLSGDTDTQYF. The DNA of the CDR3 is TGTGCCAGTAGGGACCTTAGCGGGGACACAGATACGCAGTATTTT.

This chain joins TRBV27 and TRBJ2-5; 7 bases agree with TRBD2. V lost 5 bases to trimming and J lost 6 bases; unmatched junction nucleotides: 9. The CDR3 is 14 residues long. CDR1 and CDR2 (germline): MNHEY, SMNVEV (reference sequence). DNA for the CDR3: TGTGCCAGCAGTAAACTAGCGACCGCACAGACCCAGTACTTC. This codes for CASSKLATAQTQYF.

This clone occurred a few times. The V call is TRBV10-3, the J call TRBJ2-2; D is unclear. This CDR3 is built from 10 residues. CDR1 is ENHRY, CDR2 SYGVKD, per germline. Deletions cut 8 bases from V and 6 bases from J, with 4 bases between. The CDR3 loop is CAIGAGELFF. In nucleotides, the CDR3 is TGTGCCATCGGAGCCGGGGAGCTGTTTTTT.

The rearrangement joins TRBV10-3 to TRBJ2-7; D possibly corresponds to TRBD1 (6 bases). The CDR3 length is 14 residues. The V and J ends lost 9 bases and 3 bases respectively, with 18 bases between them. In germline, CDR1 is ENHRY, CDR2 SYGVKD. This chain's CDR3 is CAIPLWTALYEQYV. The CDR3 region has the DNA TGTGCCATTCCATTGTGGACAGCTCTCTACGAGCAGTACGTC.